These 28 T cell receptor beta chains came from one sample sequenced in a study of CD8 T cells in ankylosing spondylitis. In TCRdb, the 5' RACE reads were re-called with MiXCR into one record per CDR3 protein. The profile shows about 210,000 distinct CDR3 sequences, 7% to 8% of them singletons. Whole-study results and caveats: Ankylosing spondylitis blood appeared to be characterized by a TCR beta motif of about eight highly homologous variants.

Antigen specificity for these receptors is unknown. The sequencing input was blood, either unsorted or a sorted T cell fraction (not recorded which). The origin of the receptors is a male donor with ankylosing spondylitis.

Ten or more counts support this clonotype. The V and J genes are TRBV7-9 and TRBJ2-5; 7 nucleotides line up with TRBD1. This CDR3 region has 16 residues. The germline V gene encodes CDR1 SEHNR and CDR2 FQNEAQ (reference sequence). The V gene end was trimmed by 5 bases and the J gene end by 3 bases; junction bases not matched to a gene: 12. The DNA of the CDR3 is TGTGCCAGCAGCCTGATGGCAGGGGGTGTAAAAGAGACCCAGTACTTC. Translation gives CASSLMAGGVKETQYF.

In its sample, this clonotype was seen many times. The rearrangement uses TRBV5-1 and TRBJ2-7; tentatively, D is TRBD1 (6 bases). The CDR3 is made up of 13 amino acids. CDR1 is SGHRS, CDR2 YFSETQ, per germline. The V end lost 5 bases, the J end lost 4 bases, and 13 bases lay between the germline ends. As DNA, the CDR3 is TGCGCCAGCAGACAGGGTTCGGCTTACGAGCAGTACTTC. Its translation is CASRQGSAYEQYF.

This clonotype was detected many times. V usage is TRBV10-2 and J usage is TRBJ2-5; no clear D. Trimming pared 0 bases from V and 1 base from J, leaving 21 bases between. This CDR3 contains 19 residues. Germline lookup yields CDR1 WSHSY and CDR2 SAAADI. The CDR3, as DNA: TGCGCCAGCAGTGAGTCCCACGGACCAGACCTTACAGCCCAAGAGACCCAGTACTTC. Translated: CASSESHGPDLTAQETQYF.

This clonotype has ten or more counts. The chain links TRBV20-1 to TRBJ2-7; D not certain. Germline-derived CDR1 and CDR2 are DFQATT and SNEGSKA (reference sequence). The V end was cut by 3 bases, the J end by 3 bases, with 12 bases between. This CDR3 spans 13 amino acids. CDR3 DNA: TGCAGTGCTAGGGTGGGCCACCGCTACGAGCAGTACTTC. The encoded protein is CSARVGHRYEQYF.

This clonotype has at least ten counts. The chain employs TRBV20-1 and TRBJ2-7; weak D call: TRBD2 (6 bases). The CDR3 totals 12 residues. From germline, CDR1 is DFQATT and CDR2 SNEGSKA (reference sequence). The V end lost 5 bases, the J end lost 1 base, and 9 bases lay between the germline ends. CDR3 in DNA: TGCAGTGCTTACGGGACTTCCTACGAGCAGTACTTC. As protein: CSAYGTSYEQYF.

There are many counts of this clonotype. Its ends do not fully match the called genes, so a read error is possible. The chain carries TRBV20-1 and TRBJ1-1; a possible D gene is TRBD1 (5 bases). Germline values: CDR1 DFQATT, CDR2 SNEGSKA (reference sequence). This CDR3 spans 9 amino acids. CDR3 bases: TGCAGCGCTCCGAGTCGGGGCTTGTTT. Translated, it gives CSAPSRGLF.

This clonotype was seen only a few times. The chain is built from TRBV6-2 or TRBV6-3 and TRBJ2-4, with 8 bases fitting TRBD2. CDR1 is MNHEY and CDR2 is SVGEGT in the germline V gene. Trimming removed 2 bases from V and 0 bases from J; junction bases left unmatched: 9. This CDR3 is built from 18 residues. CDR3 sequence: CASSYAPRTSLAKNIQYF. DNA of the CDR3: TGTGCCAGCAGTTACGCTCCAAGGACTAGCCTAGCCAAAAACATTCAGTACTTC.

In its sample, this clonotype was seen many times. This sequence joins TRBV12-3 or TRBV12-4 and TRBJ2-1; D not certain. V shed 6 bases and J shed 7 bases, with 13 bases lying between them. The CDR3 consists of 13 residues. CDR3 region: CASSPSHGNEQFF. The DNA for the CDR3 is TGTGCCAGCAGCCCCTCCCACGGTAATGAGCAGTTCTTC.

This clonotype was seen ten or more times. The genes are TRBV6-6 and TRBJ1-5, with D possibly matching TRBD1 (5 bases). V lost 6 bases to trimming and J lost 7 bases, with 13 bases between them. Germline V gene sequence: CDR1 MNHNY, CDR2 SVGAGI (reference sequence). There are 13 residues in the CDR3. As DNA, the CDR3 is TGTGCCAGCAGCAGTGGGACCCTCCAGCCCCAGCATTTT. Translation: CASSSGTLQPQHF.

This clonotype showed up many times. The chain uses TRBV27 and TRBJ1-2; D possibly corresponds to TRBD1 (6 bases). V lost 7 bases and J lost 2, with 20 bases in between. Germline CDR1 is MNHEY and CDR2 is SMNVEV (reference sequence). CDR3 length equals 16 residues. The CDR3 DNA reads TGTGCCAGCACCCCCTCACTCGGGGGCCTGAACTATGGCTACACCTTC. Translation gives CASTPSLGGLNYGYTF.

This clonotype was recorded many times. The chain employs TRBV6-2 or TRBV6-3 and TRBJ2-7; TRBD1 matches at 8 bases. The CDR3 covers 14 residues. Germline V gives CDR1 MNHEY, CDR2 SVGEGT. V shed 6 bases, J shed 6 bases, and the junction held 10 bases outside the gene matches. The CDR3 DNA reads TGTGCCAGCAGCCAAATAGGACAGGGAGGCGAGCAGTACTTC. Its translation is CASSQIGQGGEQYF.

At least ten counts were recorded for this clonotype. The rearrangement uses TRBV12-3 or TRBV12-4 and TRBJ2-1; 11 bases line up with TRBD2. V gave up 3 bases and J gave up 8 bases; unmatched junction bases: 9. CDR3 length: 16 residues. CDR3 bases: TGTGCCAGCAGTTTCCCGGGACTAGCGGAGGGGGATGAGCAGTTCTTC. It translates to CASSFPGLAEGDEQFF.

This clonotype was detected many times. The chain uses TRBV11-2 and TRBJ2-1; tentatively, D is TRBD2 (6 bases). V was shortened by 5 bases and J by 7 bases, with 18 bases between the two germline ends. This CDR3 has 15 amino acids. The germline V gene encodes CDR1 SGHAT and CDR2 FQNNGV. CDR3 DNA sequence: TGTGCCAGCAGCCCCCGGCGACTAGGCCTAAATGAGCAGTTCTTC. Protein product: CASSPRRLGLNEQFF.

This clonotype was recorded many times. This rearrangement joins TRBV10-2 to TRBJ2-7, with D maybe TRBD2 (6 bases). V was cut by 3 bases and J by 4 bases, with 13 bases left in between. This CDR3 is built from 14 residues. Germline CDR1 is WSHSY and CDR2 is SAAADI. CDR3 in DNA: TGCGCCAGCAGTGAAGGACCCGGGACTTACGAGCAGTACTTC. Amino acids: CASSEGPGTYEQYF.

At least ten counts were recorded for this clonotype. The chain carries TRBV29-1 and TRBJ2-7, with 8 bases identical to TRBD2. The germline CDR1 and CDR2 sequences are SQVTM and ANQGSEA. The length of the CDR3 is 12 residues. V lost 5 bases, J lost 3 bases, and 3 bases stayed unmatched. The chain's CDR3 is CSVPGGDYEQYF. The CDR3 DNA sequence: TGCAGCGTTCCGGGAGGGGACTACGAGCAGTACTTC.

This clonotype showed up just a few times. CDR3: CSARPTLGGHEQFF. In nucleotides, the CDR3 is TGCAGTGCTAGACCGACCCTCGGGGGCCATGAGCAGTTCTTC. The chain uses TRBV20-1 and TRBJ2-1; D is possibly TRBD1 or TRBD2 (6 bases each). The CDR3 contains 14 residues. V lost 2 bases and J lost 8, with 16 bases in between. Germline CDR1 and CDR2: DFQATT and SNEGSKA (reference sequence).

This clonotype was counted ten times or more. This chain connects TRBV10-3 to TRBJ1-1, with TRBD1 matching 9 bases. CDR1 and CDR2 (germline): ENHRY, SYGVKD. V was clipped by 2 bases and J by 0 bases; unmatched bases: 7. The CDR3 contains 17 residues. CDR3 sequence reads: CAISEGQGLRVNTEAFF. For the CDR3, the DNA is TGTGCCATCAGTGAGGGACAGGGGCTACGCGTGAACACTGAAGCTTTCTTT.

There are many counts of this clonotype. The CDR3, as DNA: TGCGCCAGCAGCTTTGATACCGGGGGAGAAGCTTTCTTT. The encoded protein is CASSFDTGGEAFF. The rearrangement links TRBV5-1 to TRBJ1-1; maybe TRBD1 (5 bases). V was shortened by 2 bases and J by 8 bases, with 13 bases between the two germline ends. The CDR3 extends over 13 amino acids. Germline V CDR1 and CDR2: SGHRS, YFSETQ.

This clonotype was seen repeatedly, ten times or more. The chain combines TRBV28 with TRBJ2-7; D possibly corresponds to TRBD1 (5 bases). The CDR3 consists of 13 residues. In germline, CDR1 is MDHEN, CDR2 SYDVKM. The V and J ends lost 2 bases and 2 bases respectively, with 7 bases between them. Written as DNA, the CDR3 is TGTGCCAGCAGTTTAGACAGAACCTACGAGCAGTACTTC. Protein sequence: CASSLDRTYEQYF.

With regard to this clonotype: A single base separates this from a much larger clone, so it may be a read error. The V gene is TRBV4-1, the J gene TRBJ2-3; 8 bases fit TRBD1. The CDR3 has 18 amino acids. Germline CDR1 is MGHRA and CDR2 is YSYEKL. J lost 5 bases, V lost 1 base, and 14 bases had no gene match. The CDR3 DNA sequence: TGCGCCAGCAGCCAAGTATTGAGGACAGGGTCCCTTAGAGATACGCAGTATTTT. It is translated as CASSQVLRTGSLRDTQYF.

The J gene is TRBJ2-7, the V gene TRBV4-2; unclear D gene. The V and J ends lost 3 bases and 0 bases respectively, with 12 bases between them. The CDR3 length is 15 residues. Germline V CDR1 and CDR2: LGHNA, YNFKEQ. This CDR3 is CASSQRPMSSYEQYF. CDR3 in DNA: TGTGCCAGCAGCCAGAGGCCGATGAGCTCCTACGAGCAGTACTTC.

This clonotype was seen repeatedly, ten times or more. This chain joins TRBV29-1 and TRBJ1-3; no definite D call. V lost 4 bases to trimming and J lost 0 bases, with 13 bases between them. The CDR3 extends over 15 amino acids. Per germline, CDR1 SQVTM and CDR2 ANQGSEA. The CDR3: CSVGPGPSSGNTIYF. In DNA, the CDR3 is TGCAGCGTTGGGCCAGGCCCGAGCTCTGGAAACACCATATATTTT.

About this clonotype itself: This may be a read error, as it is one base from a much larger clone. The chain couples TRBV20-1 to TRBJ2-5; perhaps TRBD2 as D (6 bases). Trimming removed 5 bases at V and 9 bases at J, with 16 bases between. The germline V gene encodes CDR1 DFQATT and CDR2 SNEGSKA (reference sequence). There are 12 residues in the CDR3. The CDR3 spells CSAPGEEESQYF. The DNA for the CDR3 is TGCAGTGCTCCCGGGGAGGAGGAGTCCCAGTACTTC.

The table lists this clonotype with many counts. The chain uses TRBV11-2 and TRBJ2-1; 9 positions agree with TRBD2. The germline V gene encodes CDR1 SGHAT and CDR2 FQNNGV. The CDR3 runs 15 residues. J was trimmed by 2 bases and V by 3 bases; bases with no gene match: 2. The CDR3 region is CASSFLAGAYNEQFF. CDR3 DNA sequence: TGTGCCAGCAGCTTTTTAGCGGGGGCCTACAATGAGCAGTTCTTC.

This clonotype occurred many times. V usage is TRBV7-9 and J usage is TRBJ1-2; D is perhaps TRBD1 (5 bases). From germline, CDR1 is SEHNR and CDR2 FQNEAQ (reference sequence). The V and J ends lost 4 bases and 4 bases respectively, with 16 bases between them. The CDR3 runs 15 residues. Here the CDR3 reads CASSSLGGGSYGYTF. CDR3 nucleotides: TGTGCCAGCAGCTCCCTGGGTGGGGGGTCCTATGGCTACACCTTC.

This clonotype has a count of ten or more. V is TRBV5-1 and J is TRBJ2-3; D could derive from TRBD1 or TRBD2 (5 bases each). The CDR3 is made up of 16 amino acids. CDR1 is SGHRS and CDR2 is YFSETQ in the germline V gene. The ends were cut back, 2 bases at V and 0 bases at J, with 13 bases in the middle. CDR3 DNA: TGCGCCAGCAGCTTCATTCCGGGGACCAGCACAGATACGCAGTATTTT. Translating gives CASSFIPGTSTDTQYF.

The table lists this clonotype with many counts. The genes are TRBV25-1 and TRBJ2-3; 8 nucleotides align to TRBD1. Germline V lookup: CDR1 MGHDK, CDR2 SYGVNS. After removal of 8 bases from V and 0 bases from J, the junction contained 13 bases not matched to a gene. This CDR3 has 17 residues. The CDR3 DNA is TGTGCCAGCGGAGGATTCAGGGGACAGGCTAGCACAGATACGCAGTATTTT. Translation gives CASGGFRGQASTDTQYF.

This clonotype has a count of ten or more. This sequence joins TRBV7-8 and TRBJ1-5; no firm D call. CDR1 and CDR2 from the germline V gene are SGHVS and FQNEAQ. This CDR3 has 19 residues. Trimming pared 2 bases from V and 2 bases from J, leaving 22 bases between. In DNA form, the CDR3 reads TGTGCCAGCAGCTTAAGTTTGGGTCAGATCCCTGTCGGCAATCAGCCCCAGCATTTT. Its translation: CASSLSLGQIPVGNQPQHF. Together with reference TRBV7-8 and TRBJ1-5, the CDR3 gives the full variable domain: GAGVSQSPRYKVAKRGQDVALRCDPISGHVSLFWYQQALGQGPEFLTYFQNEAQLDKSGLPSDRFFAERPEGSVSTLKIQRTQQEDSAVYLCASSLSLGQIPVGNQPQHFGDGTRLSIL.